Below, one T cell receptor (beta chain) is given with its context. CDR1 and CDR2 from the germline V gene are SGHTA and FQGTGA. The V gene lost 5 bases and the J gene lost 9 bases, with 19 bases spanning the gap. The CDR3 has 14 amino acids. The data belong to a study of patients and donors after allogeneic stem cell transplantation. Each CDR3 protein is one row after TCRdb ran MiXCR on the RT-PCR reads. The table lists around 82,000 distinct CDR3 sequences, 4.5% to 5% of them singletons. This receptor was taken from a human donor who was either an allogeneic HSCT recipient or a stem cell or donor lymphocyte infusion donor (not recorded which). It is not recorded whose cells these are; they may come from a transplant donor. The V gene is TRBV7-3, the J gene TRBJ2-5; D gene unclear. Specimen: blood, either unsorted or a sorted T cell fraction (not recorded which). CDR3 coding DNA: TGTGCCAGCAGCCCCGGCCCCCAATCTTGGGCCCAGTACTTC. Amino acid sequence: CASSPGPQSWAQYF.